The clone carrying this T cell receptor beta chain was recorded many times. Antigen unknown. TCRdb re-called the RT-PCR reads with MiXCR, one entry per CDR3 protein. The sample has a few hundred thousand distinct CDR3 sequences; around 15% are singletons. The sample is drawn from a study of response to subunit inactivated influenza vaccine. Overall study results and limits: Authors suggested each seasonal influenza vaccination recruits few new T cells.

The V gene lost 2 bases and the J gene lost 3 bases, with 7 bases spanning the gap. Germline CDR1 SGDLS, CDR2 YYNGEE. This CDR3 has 13 residues. The chain employs TRBV9 and TRBJ2-3, with D unresolved. This TCR was recovered from a man aged 50 to 59 who received an inactivated influenza vaccine. Sequenced here: PBMCs from blood, sampled roughly 12 days after vaccination. In nucleotides, the CDR3 is TGTGCCAGCAGCGTCCAGGCAACAGATACGCAGTATTTT. Translating gives CASSVQATDTQYF.